This T cell receptor beta chain was identified during a study of blood T cell repertoires in COVID-19 (dated by TCRdb to the early 2020s). As for the study more broadly: Samples from collaborators originated in the United States, Italy and Spain and spanned both the acute and convalescent phases of COVID-19. The material from the prospective study consisted of cDNA or gDNA derived from T cells, B-cell-depleted T cells, or PBMCs. Deeply sampled blood TCRbeta repertoires from subjects exposed to, actively infected with, or recovered from COVID-19 were included in the dataset. The repertoires were released in a freely available public database meant as a resource for research on the immune response to SARS-CoV-2. The samples were drawn from two sources: the first 160 participants of the ongoing ImmuneRACE study, and about 1,300 subjects contributed by 6 global collaborators. The sample metadata nearly always contained a de-identified subject ID, COVID-19 status, age in years and sex. Where available, HLA class I and class II types were obtained from metadata supplied by the sample provider rather than from assay-based typing.

Overall study results and their limits: The amount of clinical and demographic metadata varied by source and participant and was provided uncurated.

In the case of this clone: Its target antigen remains unknown. Base qualities are not provided; no much larger clone lies one nucleotide away.

The immunoSEQ Assay, a bias-controlled multiplex PCR, was used to amplify TCRbeta CDR3 regions from genomic DNA. On the study's bioinformatics: The number of nucleated cells in each sample was estimated by amplification of reference gene primers within the assay. To quantify the absolute abundance of each unique TCRbeta CDR3 rearrangement, sequence reads were collapsed and filtered. For each sample, productive Simpson clonality was calculated as the square root of Simpson's diversity index over productive rearrangements. TCRdb obtained this table from immuneACCESS and retained in-frame rearrangements with V and J assigned. These tables miss some clones; where compared with another copy, unresolved V genes account for less than half of the shortfall, and the remainder is unexplained. V, J and clone size were drawn from that table, and D and trimming were deduced from the DNA. The sample has roughly 110,000 clones on record, nearly 90% of them singletons. Of the sample, more than 7% is held by the ten largest clones.

V lost 3 bases and J lost 7 bases, and the count of bases not matched to a germline gene is 12. Inclusive of the bounding cysteine and phenylalanine, the CDR3 is 16 residues long. The entry retains the CDR3 DNA only, 48 bases that are in frame from base 1. The CDR1 and CDR2 encoded by the germline V gene are SGDLS and YYNGEE. Samples from volunteer blood donors who had recovered from COVID-19 were contributed by a second Seattle source. Collaborating institutions collected whole blood in K2EDTA tubes following their own protocols. For TCRbeta analysis, collaborators shipped samples in one of three forms: frozen whole blood, isolated PBMCs, or DNA extracted from either of those sample types.

This receptor was taken from a woman in her 70s who had recovered from COVID-19. The chain was built from TRBV9 and TRBJ1-4; 7 bases in between match TRBD1. Sequenced sample: peripheral blood. The CDR3 amino acid sequence is: CASSAMGTAAPEKLFF. The DNA reads as follows: TGTGCCAGCAGCGCGATGGGGACAGCCGCCCCTGAAAAACTGTTTTTT.